A selection of T cell receptor beta chains follows, all from one sample in a study of glioma-infiltrating T cells after dendritic cell vaccination. Profiling relied on immunoSEQ multiplex PCR, and the TCRdb table lists in-frame clones only, not all of them. The table shows approximately 90,000 clones, with 70% to 90% occurring only once. Source: blood, taken before dendritic cell vaccination. The receptors stem from a human donor with glioblastoma. The CDR3 runs from the conserved cysteine through the conserved F or W. D genes are given only for firm matches. Clone size, where shown, is once, few, many, or a class for clones that have expanded.

>TRBJ1-4|-|TRBD1|TRBV5-1
CASSLVGQGAEKLFF
TGCGCCAGCAGCTTGGTCGGACAGGGAGCTGAAAAACTGTTTTTT
>TRBJ1-5|-|-|TRBV30
CAWTPGSTSNQPQHF
TGTGCCTGGACTCCGGGTTCCACTAGCAATCAGCCCCAGCATTTT
>TRBJ2-3|-|TRBD1|TRBV5-1
CASSLNRGEQYF
TGCGCCAGCAGCTTGAACAGGGGGGAACAGTATTTT
>TRBJ2-7|-|TRBD1|TRBV27
CASSFATGGYEQYF
TGTGCCAGCAGTTTCGCGACAGGGGGATACGAGCAGTACTTC
>TRBJ1-6|once|-|TRBV27
CASRIRGAGSPLHF
TGTGCCAGCAGGATCCGGGGGGCAGGATCACCCCTCCACTTT
>TRBJ1-1|-|-|TRBV7-3
CASSPTWGGEAFF
TGTGCCAGCAGCCCCACCTGGGGAGGTGAAGCTTTCTTT
>TRBJ2-1|-|TRBD2|TRBV13
CASSPGTSGWYNEQFF
TGTGCCAGCAGCCCAGGGACTAGCGGGTGGTACAATGAGCAGTTCTTC
>TRBJ2-1|-|TRBD2|TRBV6-6
CASSYLAGGSDEQFF
TGTGCCAGCAGTTATCTAGCGGGGGGCTCGGATGAGCAGTTCTTC
>TRBJ1-1|-|TRBD1|TRBV9
CASSGPTGATEAFF
TGTGCCAGCAGCGGCCCCACAGGGGCCACTGAAGCTTTCTTT
>TRBJ2-1|-|TRBD2|TRBV19
CASSILAVSYNEQFF
TGTGCCAGTAGTATTCTAGCGGTATCCTACAATGAGCAGTTCTTC
>TRBJ2-2|-|-|TRBV30
CAWSLAGVNTGELFF
TGTGCCTGGAGTCTTGCAGGGGTCAACACCGGGGAGCTGTTTTTT
>TRBJ1-6|-|TRBD1|TRBV19
CASSIQGASYNSPLHF
TGTGCCAGTAGTATACAGGGGGCCTCCTATAATTCACCCCTCCACTTT
>TRBJ1-4|-|-|TRBV5-5
CASNERATNEKLFF
TGTGCCAGCAATGAGAGGGCAACTAATGAAAAACTGTTTTTT
>TRBJ2-1|-|TRBD1|TRBV15
CATSERQGLEFF
TGTGCCACCAGCGAACGACAGGGTTTGGAGTTCTTC
>TRBJ2-1|-|TRBD2|TRBV7-3
CASRLGGSGNEQFF
TGTGCCAGCAGGTTAGGCGGGAGCGGCAATGAGCAGTTCTTC
>TRBJ1-1|few|-|TRBV10-3
CAISESGNSAEAFF
TGTGCCATCAGTGAGTCTGGCAATTCCGCTGAAGCTTTCTTT
>TRBJ2-1|-|-|TRBV5-1
CASSLTSNEQFF
TGCGCCAGCAGCTTGACTAGTAATGAGCAGTTCTTC
>TRBJ1-1|-|TRBD1|TRBV5-1
CASSARTGKNTEAFF
TGCGCCAGCAGCGCCCGGACAGGGAAGAACACTGAAGCTTTCTTT
>TRBJ2-7|-|TRBD2|TRBV6-5
CASRRGSGNYEQYF
TGTGCCAGCAGACGTGGCAGCGGGAACTACGAGCAGTACTTC
>TRBJ1-3|-|TRBD1|TRBV15
CATSRGRGVDTIYF
TGTGCCACCAGCAGGGGCAGGGGGGTGGACACCATATATTTT
>TRBJ2-3|once|TRBD2|TRBV10-2
CASIGLAGGPLGTDTQYF
TGCGCCAGTATTGGACTAGCGGGAGGCCCCCTGGGGACAGATACGCAGTATTTT
>TRBJ1-3|-|-|TRBV7-6
CASSLEFQISGNTIYF
TGTGCCAGCAGCTTAGAGTTTCAGATCTCTGGAAACACCATATATTTT
>TRBJ1-1|-|TRBD1|TRBV20-1
CSTDRGSEAFF
TGCAGTACCGACAGGGGTTCTGAAGCTTTCTTT
>TRBJ2-7|few|TRBD2|TRBV6-1
CASSVVGGYSYEQYF
TGTGCCAGCAGTGTCGTGGGGGGGTATAGTTACGAGCAGTACTTC
>TRBJ2-3|once|TRBD2|TRBV9
CASSVALLAGGEDTQYF
TGTGCCAGCAGCGTAGCATTACTAGCGGGGGGGGAAGATACGCAGTATTTT
>TRBJ2-1|-|TRBD1|TRBV9
CASSVVGQGAQQFF
TGTGCCAGCAGCGTAGTGGGACAGGGGGCTCAGCAGTTCTTC
>TRBJ2-7|few|TRBD1|TRBV10-3
CAISESGRDRGYYEQYF
TGTGCCATCAGTGAGTCGGGTCGGGACAGGGGCTACTACGAGCAGTACTTC
>TRBJ1-6|-|-|TRBV25-1
CASTPGLGPSALHF
TGTGCCAGCACCCCCGGGCTGGGGCCCTCGGCCCTCCACTTT
>TRBJ2-3|-|TRBD2|TRBV6-1
CASSALWTSGLYTDTQYF
TGTGCCAGCAGTGCGTTATGGACTAGCGGGCTATACACAGATACGCAGTATTTT
>TRBJ2-7|-|TRBD1|TRBV6-1
CASSESRLGTGTF
TGTGCCAGCAGTGAAAGTAGGCTTGGGACAGGGACCTTC
>TRBJ2-7|-|-|TRBV7-2
CASSLDMDSSYEQYF
TGTGCCAGCAGCTTAGACATGGACAGCTCCTACGAGCAGTACTTC
>TRBJ2-1|-|TRBD1|TRBV6-5
CASSYYGQDHSNEQFF
TGTGCCAGCAGTTATTATGGACAGGACCACAGCAATGAGCAGTTCTTC
>TRBJ1-4|-|-|TRBV7-9
CASSPARQGEKLFF
TGTGCCAGCAGCCCCGCCCGGCAGGGTGAAAAACTGTTTTTT
>TRBJ1-1|-|-|TRBV27
CASSFSRGEAFF
TGTGCCAGCAGTTTTAGTAGGGGCGAAGCTTTCTTT
>TRBJ1-2|-|-|TRBV27
CASSLSPDLGGNGYTF
TGTGCCAGCAGTTTATCCCCCGATCTGGGGGGGAATGGCTACACCTTC
>TRBJ1-1|-|-|TRBV29-1
CSVGAATEAFF
TGCAGCGTTGGGGCAGCCACTGAAGCTTTCTTT
>TRBJ1-2|-|-|TRBV29-1
CSVEDPSNRVYGYTF
TGCAGCGTTGAAGATCCTTCGAACAGGGTGTATGGCTACACCTTC
>TRBJ1-6|-|-|TRBV19
CASTGIRNSPLHF
TGTGCCAGTACAGGGATTAGGAATTCACCCCTCCACTTT
>TRBJ1-4|-|-|TRBV9
CASSLQGWTNEKLFF
TGTGCCAGCAGCCTTCAGGGGTGGACTAATGAAAAACTGTTTTTT
>TRBJ1-5|-|TRBD1|TRBV5-4
CASSPDPRQGGNQPQHF
TGTGCCAGCAGCCCTGACCCTCGACAGGGAGGCAATCAGCCCCAGCATTTT
>TRBJ2-1|-|TRBD2|TRBV5-1
CASSFAGTSGGYYNEQFF
TGCGCCAGCAGCTTTGCCGGGACTAGCGGGGGGTATTACAATGAGCAGTTCTTC
>TRBJ2-7|few|-|TRBV7-9
CASSQSASYEQYF
TGTGCCAGCAGCCAAAGCGCTTCCTACGAGCAGTACTTC
>TRBJ1-1|-|-|TRBV2
CASSERGQGTEAFF
TGTGCCAGCAGTGAAAGGGGTCAGGGCACTGAAGCTTTCTTT
>TRBJ2-7|-|-|TRBV10-1
CASSEYAGQEQYF
TGCGCCAGCAGTGAGTATGCGGGTCAAGAGCAGTACTTC
>TRBJ1-5|-|TRBD1|TRBV9
CASSADGTGGDQPQHF
TGTGCCAGCAGCGCAGACGGGACAGGAGGTGATCAGCCCCAGCATTTT
>TRBJ2-2|-|TRBD2|TRBV10-1
CASSGFVSGRASGYTGELFF
TGCGCCAGCAGTGGTTTTGTTAGCGGGAGGGCCTCGGGCTACACCGGGGAGCTGTTTTTT
>TRBJ2-1|-|-|TRBV10-3
CAIRRALSYNEQFF
TGTGCCATCAGGCGGGCCCTCTCCTACAATGAGCAGTTCTTC
>TRBJ1-1|few|TRBD1|TRBV18
CASSPRTGMVDEAFF
TGTGCCAGCTCACCACGGACAGGAATGGTAGATGAAGCTTTCTTT
>TRBJ2-7|-|TRBD2|TRBV4-3
CASSLGLEYSYEQYF
TGCGCCAGCAGCCTAGGACTAGAGTACTCCTACGAGCAGTACTTC
>TRBJ2-5|-|-|TRBV5-4
CASSLSAGTSHQYF
TGTGCCAGCAGCTTGTCTGCCGGGACTTCGCACCAGTACTTC
>TRBJ1-5|few|-|TRBV27
CASSPTGIYEPQHF
TGTGCCAGCAGTCCAACAGGGATCTATGAGCCCCAGCATTTT
>TRBJ1-1|-|-|TRBV19
CASSIPSGVEAFF
TGTGCCAGTAGTATTCCCTCGGGAGTTGAAGCTTTCTTT
>TRBJ2-7|-|TRBD2|TRBV27
CASSSSSGASSYEQYF
TGTGCCAGCAGTTCTTCTAGCGGCGCCAGCTCCTACGAGCAGTACTTC
>TRBJ1-1|-|-|TRBV4-3
CASSQDEAGSEAFF
TGCGCCAGCAGCCAAGATGAGGCAGGGTCTGAAGCTTTCTTT
>TRBJ2-7|-|-|TRBV6-1
CASRVLSPTTGQYF
TGTGCCAGCAGGGTCTTGTCGCCAACGACTGGGCAGTACTTC